The 11 T cell receptor beta chains below were found in one sample sequenced in a study of cytomegalovirus exposure and HLA in healthy donors. Researchers ran the PCR with 60 Vbeta and 13 Jbeta primers. Produced via immunoSEQ multiplex PCR; TCRdb's table is partial and in-frame only. Of about 93,000 clones in the sample, around three fifths were seen once. The sample comprised PBMCs. These TCRs come from a boy aged 5 to 17 in good health and CMV-seropositive.

The chain uses TRBV5-4 and TRBJ2-5; D is undetermined. CDR1 is SGHNT, CDR2 YYREEE, per germline (reference sequence). This CDR3 has 13 residues. Trimming took 4 bases from V and 2 from J, leaving 9 bases between them. The CDR3 nucleotides are TGTGCCAGCAGCCGAGGCAGTCAAGAGACCCAGTACTTC. It translates to CASSRGSQETQYF.

This clone was observed a handful of times. V usage is TRBV4-1 and J usage is TRBJ1-5, with D possibly matching TRBD1 (6 bases). The CDR3 consists of 14 residues. Trimming took 4 bases from V and 0 from J, leaving 7 bases between them. Germline loops: CDR1 MGHRA, CDR2 YSYEKL. As DNA, the CDR3 is TGCGCCAGCAGCCTGGACAGTAGCAATCAGCCCCAGCATTTT. Amino acid sequence: CASSLDSSNQPQHF.

This rearrangement joins TRBV5-1 to TRBJ1-1; D is undetermined. CDR3 length: 14 residues. Trimming took off 0 bases at V and 6 bases at J, with 12 bases between the two ends. Germline lookup yields CDR1 SGHRS and CDR2 YFSETQ. CDR3 residues: CASSLEGGAAEAFF. DNA for the CDR3: TGCGCCAGCAGCTTGGAGGGAGGAGCGGCTGAAGCTTTCTTT. The whole variable domain, filled in from reference TRBV5-1 and TRBJ1-1, reads KAGVTQTPRYLIKTRGQQVTLSCSPISGHRSVSWYQQTPGQGLQFLFEYFSETQRNKGNFPGRFSGRQFSNSRSEMNVSTLELGDSALYLCASSLEGGAAEAFFGQGTRLTVV.

The chain joins TRBV13 to TRBJ2-3; D gene uncertain. Trimming stripped 5 bases from V and 2 bases from J, with 5 bases between. The CDR3 runs to 12 residues. Per germline, CDR1 PRHDT and CDR2 FYEKMQ (reference sequence). In DNA, the CDR3 is TGTGCCAGCAGCCAAAACACAGATACGCAGTATTTT. Protein: CASSQNTDTQYF. Based on the CDR3 plus reference TRBV13 and TRBJ2-3, the full variable domain is AAGVIQSPRHLIKEKRETATLKCYPIPRHDTVYWYQQGPGQDPQFLISFYEKMQSDKGSIPDRFSAQQFSDYHSELNMSSLELGDSALYFCASSQNTDTQYFGPGTRLTVL.

V is TRBV6-6 and J is TRBJ2-3; TRBD1 aligns across 7 bases. This CDR3 is 16 amino acids long. J gave up 2 bases and V 2 bases, and 7 bases lay outside the gene matches. The V gene's germline CDR1 is MNHNY and CDR2 SVGAGI (reference sequence). The CDR3 bases are TGTGCCAGCAGTTACCGGACAGGAGGAGCCACAGATACGCAGTATTTT. This codes for CASSYRTGGATDTQYF.

There are a few counts of this clone. The sample holds other DNA sequences that translate to the same CDR3. The chain recombines TRBV27 with TRBJ2-7, with 8 nucleotides matching TRBD2. CDR3 length: 13 amino acids. V lost 5 bases, J lost 5 bases, and 5 bases stayed unmatched. Germline lookup yields CDR1 MNHEY and CDR2 SMNVEV (reference sequence). The CDR3 loop reads CASSPTSEDEQYF. The CDR3 DNA sequence: TGTGCCAGCAGTCCGACTAGCGAGGACGAGCAGTACTTC.

This clone was counted a single time. The rearrangement links TRBV15 to TRBJ1-5, with a weak D call TRBD1 (5 bases). The CDR3 runs 20 residues. Per germline, CDR1 LNHNV and CDR2 YYDKDF (reference sequence). The V and J ends lost 3 bases and 9 bases respectively, with 33 bases between them. The CDR3 reads CATSRARAGSQPKGSGPQHF. DNA for the CDR3: TGTGCCACCAGCAGGGCCCGGGCGGGAAGTCAACCTAAGGGGAGTGGGCCCCAGCATTTT. The full variable domain, with the rest looked up from reference TRBV15 and TRBJ1-5, is DAMVIQNPRYQVTQFGKPVTLSCSQTLNHNVMYWYQQKSSQAPKLLFHYYDKDFNNEADTPDNFQSRRPNTSFCFLDIRSPGLGDTAMYLCATSRARAGSQPKGSGPQHFGDGTRLSIL.

In this sample, this clone turned up once. The CDR3 DNA follows: TGTGCCAGTAGTGGGGACAGCCCTTTCTCTCAGCATTTT. Translated: CASSGDSPFSQHF. V is TRBV19 and J is TRBJ1-5; TRBD1 matches 7 bases. The CDR3 consists of 13 residues. Germline V gene sequence: CDR1 LNHDA, CDR2 SQIVND (reference sequence). After removal of 5 bases from V and 13 bases from J, the junction contained 11 bases not matched to a gene.

This clone occurred a few times. V is TRBV19 and J is TRBJ1-4, with D possibly TRBD1 on 5 matching bases. V lost 4 bases, J lost 7 bases, and 10 bases lay in between. The CDR3 covers 13 residues. Germline loops: CDR1 LNHDA, CDR2 SQIVND (reference sequence). Here the CDR3 reads CASSKGAVEKLFF. DNA for the CDR3: TGTGCCAGTAGTAAAGGGGCGGTTGAAAAACTGTTTTTT.

The rearrangement links TRBV21-1 to TRBJ2-1; no check of the table's D call, TRBD2, against the DNA was made. TRBV21-1 corresponds to a pseudogene. The CDR3 sequence is 15 residues long. CDR3 sequence: CASSKRETRYNEQFF. The CDR3 DNA reads as TGTGCCAGCAGCAAACGGGAGACCCGGTACAATGAGCAGTTCTTC.

A single count supports this clone. CDR3 protein: CASTRDRVSGTF. The CDR3 DNA sequence: TGTGCCAGCACCCGGGACAGGGTAAGTGGCACCTTC. The chain recombines TRBV2 with TRBJ1-2, with 9 bases matching TRBD1. Germline V gene lookup returns CDR1 SNHLY and CDR2 FYNNEI. CDR3 size: 12 residues. V lost 7 bases, J lost 13 bases, and 10 bases stayed unmatched.